Each of the 19 T cell receptor beta chains below was sequenced from the same sample in a study of cytomegalovirus exposure and HLA in healthy donors. The PCR was carried out with 60 Vbeta primers and 13 Jbeta primers. Sequencing used immunoSEQ multiplex PCR; TCRdb keeps in-frame clones, though not all of them. The sample is made up of over 100,000 clones, and the top ten hold 5.5% to 8% of it. Sample: PBMCs. Every receptor here comes from a man aged 40-55 years in good health and CMV-seropositive.

This chain uses TRBV4-3 with TRBJ2-1; D is ambiguous. V lost 1 base and J 5 bases, leaving 6 bases between the germline ends. The germline V gene has CDR1 LGHNA and CDR2 YSLEER. The CDR3 runs 13 residues. The CDR3 here is CASSQVSHNEQFF. DNA of the CDR3: TGCGCCAGCAGCCAAGTTAGTCACAATGAGCAGTTCTTC.

The V and J genes are TRBV9 and TRBJ2-3, with TRBD2 identical over 12 bases. Losses at the gene ends were 3 bases for V and 2 bases for J; bases not matched to a gene: 7. The CDR3 covers 17 residues. Germline V gives CDR1 SGDLS, CDR2 YYNGEE. The CDR3 sequence: CASSGRLAGAVTDTQYF. The CDR3 DNA sequence: TGTGCCAGCAGCGGGAGACTAGCGGGAGCGGTCACAGATACGCAGTATTTT.

The gene calls are TRBV29-1 and TRBJ1-2; D possibly corresponds to TRBD1 (6 bases). The V and J ends lost 6 bases and 2 bases respectively, with 13 bases between them. Looked up from germline, CDR1 is SQVTM and CDR2 is ANQGSEA. This CDR3 is built from 13 residues. In DNA form, the CDR3 reads TGCAGCGTAGACTCCGGGACAAACTATGGCTACACCTTC. Its protein is CSVDSGTNYGYTF.

The chain carries TRBV4-1 and TRBJ1-1; D is uncertain. Looked up from germline, CDR1 is MGHRA and CDR2 is YSYEKL. CDR3 length: 14 amino acids. V lost 0 bases, J lost 6 bases, and 11 bases lay in between. CDR3 region: CASSQEEGIAEAFF. CDR3 bases: TGCGCCAGCAGCCAAGAGGAGGGTATCGCTGAAGCTTTCTTT.

CDR3 DNA: TGTGCCAGCAGCTTAAGAGGCCCGGTCAACTACGAGCAGTACTTC. Encoded protein: CASSLRGPVNYEQYF. The J gene is TRBJ2-7, the V gene TRBV7-2, with no clear D. Per germline, CDR1 SGHTA and CDR2 FQGNSA. CDR3 length equals 15 residues. Trimming removed 2 bases at V and 3 bases at J, with 14 bases between.

The chain combines TRBV28 with TRBJ2-7; 9 nucleotides align to TRBD2. CDR1 and CDR2 from the germline V gene are MDHEN and SYDVKM. The CDR3 is 19 residues long. V lost 3 bases, J lost 0 bases, and 15 bases stayed unmatched. CDR3 protein: CASSFANPGGGRGSYEQYF. The DNA for the CDR3 is TGTGCCAGCAGTTTTGCCAACCCGGGCGGCGGGAGGGGCTCCTACGAGCAGTACTTC. Full variable domain (rest looked up from reference TRBV28 and TRBJ2-7): DVKVTQSSRYLVKRTGEKVFLECVQDMDHENMFWYRQDPGLGLRLIYFSYDVKMKEKGDIPEGYSVSREKKERFSLILESASTNQTSMYLCASSFANPGGGRGSYEQYFGPGTRLTVT.

V usage is TRBV15 and J usage is TRBJ2-6; 8 bases fit TRBD1. The CDR3 is 20 amino acids. Looked up from germline, CDR1 is LNHNV and CDR2 is YYDKDF (reference sequence). J lost 0 bases, V lost 2 bases, and 12 bases had no gene match. The CDR3 sequence: CATSRPGQARPTSGANVLTF. CDR3 sequence (DNA): TGTGCCACCAGCAGACCGGGACAGGCGAGGCCGACCTCTGGGGCCAACGTCCTGACTTTC.

CDR3 DNA: TGCGCCAGCAGCTTGGCGGGGACTAGCGGTGGGCTGGATACGCAGTATTTT. Its protein product is CASSLAGTSGGLDTQYF. V gene TRBV5-1 combines with J gene TRBJ2-3, with TRBD2 matching 11 bases. The CDR3 has 17 amino acids. Unmatched junction bases numbered 9, after V lost 0 bases and J lost 6 bases. Per the germline V gene, CDR1 is SGHRS and CDR2 is YFSETQ. The whole variable domain, filled in from reference TRBV5-1 and TRBJ2-3, reads KAGVTQTPRYLIKTRGQQVTLSCSPISGHRSVSWYQQTPGQGLQFLFEYFSETQRNKGNFPGRFSGRQFSNSRSEMNVSTLELGDSALYLCASSLAGTSGGLDTQYFGPGTRLTVL.

This chain joins TRBV7-2 and TRBJ2-7; TRBD1 matches at 8 bases. Trimming took 5 bases from V and 3 from J; bases not matched to a gene: 3. Germline assignment: CDR1 SGHTA and CDR2 FQGNSA. CDR3 size: 13 residues. The CDR3 DNA sequence: TGTGCCAGCAGCACCGGGACAGGCTACGAGCAGTACTTC. This translates into CASSTGTGYEQYF. The full variable domain, completed using reference TRBV7-2 and TRBJ2-7, is GAGVSQSPSNKVTEKGKDVELRCDPISGHTALYWYRQSLGQGLEFLIYFQGNSAPDKSGLPSDRFSAERTGGSVSTLTIQRTQQEDSAVYLCASSTGTGYEQYFGPGTRLTVT.

The genes are TRBV5-6 and TRBJ2-2; D ambiguous. Germline CDR1 reads SGHDT; CDR2 reads YYEEEE. The V end was cut by 7 bases, the J end by 5 bases, with 9 bases between. The CDR3 totals 12 residues. In nucleotides, the CDR3 is TGTGCCAGCCTCCAACGGACCGGGGAGCTGTTTTTT. It encodes CASLQRTGELFF.

This chain connects TRBV19 to TRBJ1-2; weak D call: TRBD1 (5 bases). Germline CDR1 is LNHDA and CDR2 is SQIVND (reference sequence). The CDR3 sequence is 14 residues long. V was cut by 3 bases and J by 7 bases, with 15 bases left in between. The CDR3 DNA sequence: TGTGCCAGTAGTATTGACAGAGCTGGACCTGGCTACACCTTC. This translates into CASSIDRAGPGYTF.

The rearrangement links TRBV5-1 to TRBJ2-1, with TRBD1 matching 11 bases. This CDR3 comprises 15 residues. Germline values: CDR1 SGHRS, CDR2 YFSETQ. Unmatched junction bases numbered 8, after V lost 4 bases and J lost 8 bases. CDR3 loop: CASSLRDRGSDEQFF. CDR3 DNA sequence: TGCGCCAGCAGCCTCCGGGACAGGGGGTCCGATGAGCAGTTCTTC.

The rearrangement joins TRBV19 to TRBJ2-2; 9 bases match TRBD1. Germline-derived CDR1 and CDR2 are LNHDA and SQIVND (reference sequence). This CDR3 is built from 14 residues. V lost 7 bases and J lost 6; bases outside the gene matches: 6. The CDR3 nucleotides are TGTGCCAGTAACAGGGGGCTTCTGTCCGGGGAGCTGTTTTTT. Protein: CASNRGLLSGELFF.

CDR3 region: CASSPRLAGGPGNEQFF. CDR3 DNA: TGTGCCAGCAGCCCTCGACTAGCGGGAGGGCCCGGGAATGAGCAGTTCTTC. The J gene is TRBJ2-1, the V gene TRBV7-6, with 14 positions matching TRBD2. The length of the CDR3 is 17 residues. Germline V gene data show CDR1 as SGHVS and CDR2 as FNYEAQ. V shed 5 bases, J shed 7 bases, and the junction held 10 bases outside the gene matches. The whole variable domain, filled in from reference TRBV7-6 and TRBJ2-1, reads GAGVSQSPRYKVTKRGQDVALRCDPISGHVSLYWYRQALGQGPEFLTYFNYEAQQDKSGLPNDRFSAERPEGSISTLTIQRTEQRDSAMYRCASSPRLAGGPGNEQFFGPGTRLTVL.

The rearrangement uses TRBV20-1 and TRBJ1-2; D is perhaps TRBD1 (5 bases). V lost 7 bases and J 2 bases, leaving 8 bases between the germline ends. The CDR3 has 11 residues. The germline V gene encodes CDR1 DFQATT and CDR2 SNEGSKA (reference sequence). The CDR3 reads CSGEGNYGYTF. The CDR3 region has the DNA TGCAGTGGGGAGGGGAACTATGGCTACACCTTC.

V usage is TRBV6-6 and J usage is TRBJ2-7; TRBD2 is a possible D gene (6 bases). Germline lookup yields CDR1 MNHNY and CDR2 SVGAGI (reference sequence). The CDR3 extends over 16 amino acids. With 1 base removed from V and 3 bases from J, the gap between germline ends came to 16 bases. This CDR3 reads CASSYFSGQGDYEQYF. The DNA of the CDR3 is TGTGCCAGCAGTTACTTTAGCGGCCAGGGAGACTACGAGCAGTACTTC.

The chain recombines TRBV7-2 with TRBJ1-2, with 9 bases fitting TRBD1. Germline V gene lookup returns CDR1 SGHTA and CDR2 FQGNSA. The CDR3 totals 14 residues. With V trimmed by 5 bases and J by 8 bases, 9 bases remained unmatched. In DNA, the CDR3 is TGTGCCAGCAGCAACACAGGGGGCGCAGGGGGCTACACCTTC. It codes for CASSNTGGAGGYTF.

The V and J genes are TRBV27 and TRBJ2-5; D ambiguous. The V gene lost 1 base and the J gene lost 5 bases, with 14 bases spanning the gap. Looked up from germline, CDR1 is MNHEY and CDR2 is SMNVEV (reference sequence). The CDR3 runs 15 residues. Here the CDR3 DNA reads TGTGCCAGCAGTTTATTCTTCGGTCCGCTGGAGACCCAGTACTTC. It translates to CASSLFFGPLETQYF.

The chain combines TRBV5-4 with TRBJ2-7; a weak D match, TRBD2 (6 bases). Trimming took 3 bases from V and 3 from J, leaving 13 bases between them. The CDR3 sequence is 14 residues long. Per germline, CDR1 SGHNT and CDR2 YYREEE (reference sequence). The CDR3 protein is CASSSSGLLYEQYF. Written as DNA, the CDR3 is TGTGCCAGCAGCTCTTCGGGACTGCTCTACGAGCAGTACTTC.